This T cell receptor beta chain was recorded in a study of T cells in Graves' hyperthyroidism and ophthalmopathy. Researchers amplified the TCR beta CDR3 regions from RNA transcripts. HTBI primers were the set used in a first-round RT-PCR of the TCR CDR3. TCRdb reprocessed the multiplex PCR reads via MiXCR and lists one record per CDR3 protein. The sample gives hundreds of thousands of distinct CDR3 sequences, roughly 25% of which show up once; about 70% is in the top ten. A few counts support this clonotype. The clonotype originates from a man over 45 with Graves' hyperthyroidism. The specimen sequenced was blood.

The DNA of the CDR3 is TGTGCCAGCAGTGGACAGGGGATCAATTCACCCCTCCACTTT. Translation: CASSGQGINSPLHF. The genes are TRBV7-2 and TRBJ1-6, with 9 bases identical to TRBD1. The V and J ends lost 6 bases and 7 bases, in that order; junction bases with no gene match: 4. The CDR3 consists of 14 residues. Looked up from germline, CDR1 is SGHTA and CDR2 is FQGNSA.